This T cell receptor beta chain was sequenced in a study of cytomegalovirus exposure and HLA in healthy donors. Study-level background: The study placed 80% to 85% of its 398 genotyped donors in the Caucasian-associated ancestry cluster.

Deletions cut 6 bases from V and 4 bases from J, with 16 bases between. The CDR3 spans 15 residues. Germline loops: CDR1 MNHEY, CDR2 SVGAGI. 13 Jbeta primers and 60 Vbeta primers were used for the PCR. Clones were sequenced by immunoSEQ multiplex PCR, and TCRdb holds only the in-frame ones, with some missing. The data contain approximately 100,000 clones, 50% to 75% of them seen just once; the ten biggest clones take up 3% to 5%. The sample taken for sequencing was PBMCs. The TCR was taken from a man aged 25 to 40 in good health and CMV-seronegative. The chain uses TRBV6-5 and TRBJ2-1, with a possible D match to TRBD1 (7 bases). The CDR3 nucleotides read TGTGCCAGCAGCCCCTCGGCAGGGGGGTACAATGAGCAGTTCTTC. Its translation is CASSPSAGGYNEQFF.